What follows is one T cell receptor (beta chain) and its context. Its antigen is unknown. The CDR3 runs to 13 residues. The junction had 4 bases not matched to a gene; V was cut back by 6 bases and J by 7 bases. Germline CDR1 reads MNHEY; CDR2 reads SVGAGI. This was the immunoSEQ version 4 assay in survey mode. The assay was immunoSEQ multiplex PCR, and TCRdb's table has in-frame clones only and misses some. The data contain 15,000 to 20,000 clones, almost 65% of them singletons. This entry is derived from a study of persistence of HIV-infected CD4 T cells. Lysates of CMV-infected fibroblasts at 10 ug/mL stimulated these cells. Sorting of responding CD4+ T cells relied on upregulated CD40 ligand together with CD69. Study-wide results and caveats: Bulk TCR data could not be restricted to HIV-1-infected CMV-responding cells. Degenerate expanded CDR3beta sequences were enriched among CMV- and Gag-responding cells. Compared with CD3/CD28-stimulated cells, CMV- and Gag-responding cells showed lower TCRbeta richness.

The V and J genes are TRBV6-5 and TRBJ2-1; 9 bases are shared with TRBD2. The sequenced sample was CD4+ T cells sorted from PBMCs after roughly 19-hour stimulation, obtained from a patient who received antiretroviral therapy. The sequence derives from an adult woman with HIV who was CMV-seropositive. CDR3 region: CASSQGLANEQFF. The DNA of the CDR3 is TGTGCCAGCAGCCAAGGACTAGCGAATGAGCAGTTCTTC.